This TCR beta chain derives from a study of blood T cell repertoires in COVID-19. Overall study context: In each case, the material was cDNA or gDNA derived from T cells, B-cell-depleted T cells, or PBMCs.

Self-reported history from a screening survey and questionnaire set each donor's cohort. Recovery meant two consecutive negative NP/OP PCR tests, professional clearance, or resolved symptoms. This clone came up a few times. The CDR3 consists of 15 residues. Looked up from germline, CDR1 is MGHRA and CDR2 is YSYEKL. The ends lost 4 bases at V and 5 bases at J; junction bases unmatched: 10. Per the authors' pipeline: Quantification of nucleated cells was approximated via reference gene primer amplification. The assay was immunoSEQ multiplex PCR, and TCRdb's table has in-frame clones only and misses some. V and J calls and clone size come straight from that table; D and trimming were deduced from the DNA. This table holds 300,000 to 400,000 clones, approximately 90% found once.

Sequencing input: PBMCs or T cells enriched from blood (not recorded which). V is TRBV4-1 and J is TRBJ2-7; TRBD2 matches 8 bases. This TCR derives from a woman between 18 and 29 years old who had recovered from COVID-19. The CDR3 bases are TGCGCCAGCAGCCTGAGGGGACTAGTTAATCACGAGCAGTACTTC. Residues: CASSLRGLVNHEQYF.